Listed here are 13 T cell receptor beta chains from one sample, sequenced in a study of blood T cell repertoires in COVID-19. Sequencing used immunoSEQ multiplex PCR; TCRdb keeps in-frame clones, though not all of them. This table holds about 260,000 clones, about 85% found once. The sample consisted of peripheral blood. These receptors were taken from a woman aged 45-60 years who had recovered from COVID-19.

The chain couples TRBV28 to TRBJ1-5, with D uncertain. V lost 6 bases, J lost 4 bases, and 4 bases lay in between. The CDR3 has 11 residues. CDR1 is MDHEN and CDR2 is SYDVKM in the germline V gene. Here the CDR3 DNA reads TGTGCCAGCAGCCAGAATCAGCCCCAGCATTTT. The encoded protein is CASSQNQPQHF.

This chain uses TRBV19 with TRBJ1-2; TRBD1 matches 7 bases. This CDR3 spans 14 amino acids. J gave up 4 bases and V 3 bases, and 5 bases lay outside the gene matches. Germline CDR1 and CDR2: LNHDA and SQIVND (reference sequence). CDR3 sequence (DNA): TGTGCCAGTAGTATGACAGGGACCGGCTATGGCTACACCTTC. Encoded protein: CASSMTGTGYGYTF.

The rearrangement links TRBV6-2 or TRBV6-3 to TRBJ1-5; D possibly corresponds to TRBD1 (6 bases). The CDR3 covers 17 residues. Germline V lookup: CDR1 MNHEY, CDR2 SVGEGT. V was cut by 6 bases and J by 2 bases, with 20 bases left in between. The CDR3 DNA reads as TGTGCCAGCAGGCCTGCTGGTTTCAGGGGCCGCAATCAGCCCCAGCATTTT. As protein: CASRPAGFRGRNQPQHF.

Here the CDR3 DNA reads TGCGCCAGCAGCTACCTAGAAGGCCAGGGGCAGTATGGCTACACCTTC. Translating gives CASSYLEGQGQYGYTF. The chain couples TRBV4-3 to TRBJ1-2; weak D call: TRBD1 (6 bases). Germline V CDR1 and CDR2: LGHNA, YSLEER. The length of the CDR3 is 16 residues. V gave up 5 bases and J gave up 5 bases, with 21 bases separating them.

This clone was observed a single time. The chain recombines TRBV6-2 or TRBV6-3 with TRBJ2-1; D call uncertain. The length of the CDR3 is 13 residues. Trimming shortened V by 6 bases and J by 3 bases, and 9 bases separated the two germline ends. Germline loops: CDR1 MNHEY, CDR2 SVGEGT. The CDR3 DNA reads TGTGCCAGCAGCCACGCGATCTACAATGAGCAGTTCTTC. The encoded protein is CASSHAIYNEQFF.

The chain couples TRBV30 to TRBJ1-2, with TRBD1 matching 8 bases. CDR1 is GTSNPN and CDR2 is SVGIG in the germline V gene (reference sequence). With V trimmed by 3 bases and J by 8 bases, 14 bases remained unmatched. The CDR3 runs 15 residues. CDR3 protein: CAWSPLSQGASGYTF. The CDR3 bases are TGTGCCTGGAGCCCACTGAGCCAGGGGGCGTCGGGCTACACCTTC.

J is TRBJ1-5 and V is TRBV6-5; 7 nucleotides agree with TRBD1. V lost 6 bases to trimming and J lost 5 bases; unmatched junction nucleotides: 10. The CDR3 runs 15 residues. The germline V gene has CDR1 MNHEY and CDR2 SVGAGI. The CDR3 region is CASSVNRGGDQPQHF. The CDR3, as DNA: TGTGCCAGCAGCGTTAACAGGGGAGGCGATCAGCCCCAGCATTTT.

Only one count was recorded for this clone. The V call is TRBV30, the J call TRBJ2-2; unclear D gene. V dropped 8 bases and J dropped 3 bases, with 10 bases sitting between them. Germline-derived CDR1 and CDR2 are GTSNPN and SVGIG (reference sequence). The CDR3 totals 12 residues. CDR3 in DNA: TGTGCCACCCTAGAATACACCGGGGAGCTGTTTTTT. Its protein is CATLEYTGELFF.

V and J are TRBV15 and TRBJ1-5; 9 bases fit TRBD1. Germline CDR1 and CDR2: LNHNV and YYDKDF (reference sequence). The CDR3 spans 16 residues. V lost 4 bases to trimming and J lost 3 bases; unmatched junction nucleotides: 7. CDR3 loop: CATSTRTGAINQPQHF. DNA for the CDR3: TGTGCCACCAGCACAAGGACAGGGGCGATCAATCAGCCCCAGCATTTT.

The rearrangement uses TRBV5-4 and TRBJ1-3; 7 positions agree with TRBD1. Germline assignment: CDR1 SGHNT and CDR2 YYREEE (reference sequence). J lost 4 bases, V lost 2 bases, and 6 bases had no gene match. This CDR3 has 15 amino acids. The CDR3 protein is CASSLSDRSGNTIYF. As DNA, the CDR3 is TGTGCCAGCAGCTTATCGGACAGGTCGGGAAACACCATATATTTT.

The chain carries TRBV4-1 and TRBJ2-7; TRBD2 aligns across 11 bases. CDR1 is MGHRA, CDR2 YSYEKL, per germline. Trimming took 6 bases from V and 3 from J; bases not matched to a gene: 7. This CDR3 is 15 amino acids long. The CDR3 here is CASRLGTSGIYEQYF. CDR3 DNA: TGCGCCAGCAGACTCGGGACTAGCGGTATCTACGAGCAGTACTTC.

The chain is built from TRBV28 and TRBJ2-3; D remains unclear. V lost 6 bases, J lost 0 bases, and 16 bases lay in between. The CDR3 extends over 16 amino acids. CDR1 and CDR2 from the germline V gene are MDHEN and SYDVKM. The CDR3 region is CASSPLRSASTDTQYF. The DNA of the CDR3 is TGTGCCAGCAGCCCCCTAAGGAGCGCTAGCACAGATACGCAGTATTTT.

V usage is TRBV28 and J usage is TRBJ1-2; 7 bases align to TRBD1. The CDR3 runs to 12 residues. CDR1 is MDHEN and CDR2 is SYDVKM in the germline V gene. Losses at the gene ends were 2 bases for V and 12 bases for J; bases not matched to a gene: 6. The CDR3 spells CASSLQGQVDTF. Here the CDR3 DNA reads TGTGCCAGCAGTTTACAAGGACAGGTCGACACCTTC.